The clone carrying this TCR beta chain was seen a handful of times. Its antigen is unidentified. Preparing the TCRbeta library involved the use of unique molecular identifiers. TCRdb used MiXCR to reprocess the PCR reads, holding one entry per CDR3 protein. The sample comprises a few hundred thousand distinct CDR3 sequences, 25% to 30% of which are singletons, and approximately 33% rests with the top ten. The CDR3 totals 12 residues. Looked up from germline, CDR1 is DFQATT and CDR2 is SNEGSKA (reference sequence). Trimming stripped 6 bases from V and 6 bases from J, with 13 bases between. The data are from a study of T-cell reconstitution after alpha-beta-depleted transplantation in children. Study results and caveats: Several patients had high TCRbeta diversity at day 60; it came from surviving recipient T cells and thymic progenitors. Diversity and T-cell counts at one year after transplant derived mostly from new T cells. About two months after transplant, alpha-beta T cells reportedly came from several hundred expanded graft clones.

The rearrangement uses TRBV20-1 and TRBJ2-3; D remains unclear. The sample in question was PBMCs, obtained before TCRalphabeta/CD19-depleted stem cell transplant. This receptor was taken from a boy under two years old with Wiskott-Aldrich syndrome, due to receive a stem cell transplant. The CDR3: CSAAPLLDTQYF. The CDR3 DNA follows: TGCAGTGCCGCTCCCCTCCTGGATACGCAGTATTTT.